This T cell receptor (beta chain) was obtained from a study of T cell responses to AZD1222 COVID-19 vaccine. Notes on the study in general: Most donors were white British, females outnumbered males, and clonal diversity was possibly underestimated. Scientists sampled the repertoires only once the peak T cell response had passed.

The V gene's germline CDR1 is MDHEN and CDR2 SYDVKM. V was trimmed by 7 bases and J by 11 bases, leaving 15 bases between them. The CDR3 extends over 12 amino acids. This clone was seen a few times. Its antigen is still unknown. Sequencing used immunoSEQ multiplex PCR; TCRdb keeps in-frame clones, though not all of them. The data show more than 120,000 clones, approximately 86% seen once. The V call is TRBV28, the J call TRBJ1-5, with D tentatively TRBD1 (5 bases). This clonotype was sampled from an adult who received the AZD1222 COVID-19 vaccine. The material was peripheral blood, obtained 28 days after the second AZD1222 dose. For the CDR3, the DNA is TGTGCCAGCACCCGGGGGGGTTCGGCCCAGCATTTT. Its translation: CASTRGGSAQHF.